This TCR beta chain is drawn from a study of blood T cell repertoires in COVID-19. Overall study context: Acute and convalescent COVID-19 specimens originated in the United States, Italy and Spain. T cells, B-cell-depleted T cells, or PBMCs provided the cDNA or gDNA that served as material.

Data came from immunoSEQ multiplex PCR; TCRdb stores just in-frame clones and leaves some out. In the table there are 130,000 to 150,000 clones, more than 75% of which are singletons. Germline V gives CDR1 SGHRS, CDR2 YFSETQ. The CDR3 runs to 16 residues. V shed 0 bases and J 7 bases; nucleotides not matched to a gene: 7. The material sequenced was PBMCs or T cells enriched from blood (not recorded which). The rearrangement uses TRBV5-1 and TRBJ2-2, with 9 bases aligning to TRBD2. The receptor was isolated from a man aged 60 to 69 who had recovered from COVID-19. CDR3 sequence reads: CASSLEASGDLGELFF. In DNA, the CDR3 is TGCGCCAGCAGCTTGGAAGCTAGCGGGGATCTCGGGGAGCTGTTTTTT.